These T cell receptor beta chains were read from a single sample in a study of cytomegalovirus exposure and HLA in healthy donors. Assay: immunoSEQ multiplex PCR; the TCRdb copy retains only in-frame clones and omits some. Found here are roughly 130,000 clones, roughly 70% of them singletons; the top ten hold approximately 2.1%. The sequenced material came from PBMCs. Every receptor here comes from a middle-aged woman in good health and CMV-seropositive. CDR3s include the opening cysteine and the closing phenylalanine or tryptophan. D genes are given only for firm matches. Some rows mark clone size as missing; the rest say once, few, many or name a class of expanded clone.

TGTGCCAGCAGCCCGAGACAGGGAGCTAATGAAAAACTGTTTTTT | CASSPRQGANEKLFF | TRBJ1-4 | TRBV7-2 | few | TRBD1
TGTGCCAGCAGCTCCCGAACAGGGAGCTCTGGAAACACCATATATTTT | CASSSRTGSSGNTIYF | TRBJ1-3 | TRBV7-9 | . | .
TGTGCCAGTAGTATAGATCTGGCGGGGACTAGCGGGTACCAAGAGACCCAGTACTTC | CASSIDLAGTSGYQETQYF | TRBJ2-5 | TRBV19 | . | TRBD2
TGTGCCAGCAGTACGCTCCCCGGTTGGGGCAGGTCGGGAGGAGAGACCCAGTACTTC | CASSTLPGWGRSGGETQYF | TRBJ2-5 | TRBV28 | . | TRBD2
TGTGCCAGCAGTGAAGAAAGGGCGGAGACAGGGGGGACCCAGTACTTC | CASSEERAETGGTQYF | TRBJ2-5 | TRBV2 | . | TRBD1
TGTGCCAGCAGCTTGGTCTCGGGGACTGGAGGCTACACCTTC | CASSLVSGTGGYTF | TRBJ1-2 | TRBV5-4 | . | .
TGCAGCGCCCAGGGAAATGGCTACAATGAGCAGTTCTTC | CSAQGNGYNEQFF | TRBJ2-1 | TRBV29-1 | few | .
TGTGCCAGCAGTGAAGCTGCCCGGGCGGGGGAGCAGTACTTC | CASSEAARAGEQYF | TRBJ2-7 | TRBV6-1 | . | .
TGCGCCAGCAGCCTATCTGGACAGGGGGCCTATAGCACTGAAGCTTTCTTT | CASSLSGQGAYSTEAFF | TRBJ1-1 | TRBV5-1 | . | TRBD1
TGTGCCAGTAGTCCGACAGGGCAAGATGAAAAACTGTTTTTT | CASSPTGQDEKLFF | TRBJ1-4 | TRBV19 | . | TRBD1
TGTGCCAGCAGTTCCCGGACAGGCGCTGAAGCTTTCTTT | CASSSRTGAEAFF | TRBJ1-1 | TRBV6-5 | . | TRBD1
TGTGCCTGGAGTCTGGGAGCGGTCTACGAGCAGTACTTC | CAWSLGAVYEQYF | TRBJ2-7 | TRBV30 | once | .
TGTGCCAGCAGCTTGGGGGGGGGTGCAACGCAAGGCAAAAACATTCAGTACTTC | CASSLGGGATQGKNIQYF | TRBJ2-4 | TRBV5-6 | . | TRBD2
TGTGCCAGCAGCTACCCTCCGGGACAGAGAAATGAAAAACTGTTTTTT | CASSYPPGQRNEKLFF | TRBJ1-4 | TRBV7-2 | few | TRBD1
TGTGCCAGCCCTCCAAAACCGGGACAGGACACAGATACGCAGTATTTT | CASPPKPGQDTDTQYF | TRBJ2-3 | TRBV28 | . | TRBD1
. | CASSPWGQGSSYNERFF | TRBJ2-1 | TRBV18 | once | .
TGTGCCAGCAGTCGAGGGGGAAAGGGCTACGAGCAGTACTTC | CASSRGGKGYEQYF | TRBJ2-7 | TRBV6-5 | . | .
TGTGCCAGCAGCTTGGGGTGGCAGGGGGACACAGATACGCAGTATTTT | CASSLGWQGDTDTQYF | TRBJ2-3 | TRBV5-6 | . | TRBD1
TGTGCCAGCAGCTACCGGGACAGGGAGGCGACTGAAGCTTTCTTT | CASSYRDREATEAFF | TRBJ1-1 | TRBV7-2 | . | TRBD1
TGTGCCAGCAGCGTAGATCCAGGGGACTACGAGCAGTACTTC | CASSVDPGDYEQYF | TRBJ2-7 | TRBV9 | . | .
TGTGCCAGTGCCACCGGGACAGGGGAAATAAATGAGCAGTTCTTC | CASATGTGEINEQFF | TRBJ2-1 | TRBV28 | . | TRBD1
TGTGCCATCAGTGAGTCGAGTTTGAGCGGGAGCTCCTACGAGCAGTACTTC | CAISESSLSGSSYEQYF | TRBJ2-7 | TRBV10-3 | . | TRBD2
TGTGCCAGCAGTGAATTCTTCGGACAGGGGGTCGGTACGCAGTATTTT | CASSEFFGQGVGTQYF | TRBJ2-3 | TRBV6-4 | . | TRBD1
TGTGCCAGCAAGCGTAGCGGGAGCAATCAGCCCCAGCATTTT | CASKRSGSNQPQHF | TRBJ1-5 | TRBV6-5 | few | .
TGTGCCAGCAGTTTACTGGGTCGGGCAGGGTATAGCAATCAGCCCCAGCATTTT | CASSLLGRAGYSNQPQHF | TRBJ1-5 | TRBV28 | . | .
TGTGCCAGCAGTTTAACTAGCGGGGGATCTGGGGCCAACGTCCTGACTTTC | CASSLTSGGSGANVLTF | TRBJ2-6 | TRBV27 | . | TRBD2
TGTGCCAGCAGCCCAGAACAGGGTTGGAACGAGCAGTACTTC | CASSPEQGWNEQYF | TRBJ2-7 | TRBV5-4 | . | .
TGTGCCAGCAGCTTGGCCAGGGGTAATGCAGGCAATGAGCAGTTCTTC | CASSLARGNAGNEQFF | TRBJ2-1 | TRBV5-4 | . | .
TGTGCCAGCAGCCGGGGACTAGCGGGAGGATACGAGCAGTACTTC | CASSRGLAGGYEQYF | TRBJ2-7 | TRBV5-8 | . | TRBD2
TGTGCCAGCAGCTTAGCCCGACTAGCGGGGGGCACTTACTTC | CASSLARLAGGTYF | TRBJ2-5 | TRBV7-9 | . | TRBD2
TGTGCCAGCACCCCGGAGAGGGTGTATGGCTACACCTTC | CASTPERVYGYTF | TRBJ1-2 | TRBV28 | . | .
TGTGCCAGCAGTCTTGGACAGGGGGTCGGTTCACCCCTCCACTTT | CASSLGQGVGSPLHF | TRBJ1-6 | TRBV6-5 | . | TRBD1
TGTGCCAGCAGCTTGGGTCAGGGAGGAGATACGCAGTATTTT | CASSLGQGGDTQYF | TRBJ2-3 | TRBV5-8 | . | .
TGTGCCAGTAGTATGAAAGCGGGAGGGCCTGTTGCCTACGAGCAGTACTTC | CASSMKAGGPVAYEQYF | TRBJ2-7 | TRBV19 | . | TRBD2
TGTGCCAGCAGCTTAGCGGCGGCGGCCACCGGGGAGCTGTTTTTT | CASSLAAAATGELFF | TRBJ2-2 | TRBV7-2 | . | .
TGTGCCAGCAGCGCGAGTCCCGGGACAGGTATCCACGAGCAGTACTTC | CASSASPGTGIHEQYF | TRBJ2-7 | TRBV9 | . | TRBD1
TGTGCCAGCAGCTTAGTCGGGACTAGCGGGGGGTTCTCCTACAATGAGCAGTTCTTC | CASSLVGTSGGFSYNEQFF | TRBJ2-1 | TRBV7-8 | . | TRBD2
TGTGCCAGCAGCTTGGTAGACAGGGCCAAAAACATTCAGTACTTC | CASSLVDRAKNIQYF | TRBJ2-4 | TRBV5-6 | few | .
TGTGCCAGCAGCCTTCAGGCGAACACTGAAGCTTTCTTT | CASSLQANTEAFF | TRBJ1-1 | TRBV7-8 | . | .
TGTGCCAGCAGCCAACGGGGGGGGGAGTATGGAGAAAAACTGTTTTTT | CASSQRGGEYGEKLFF | TRBJ1-4 | TRBV2 | . | .
TGCGCCAGCAGCTTGAACAGGGGAGATGAAAAACTGTTTTTT | CASSLNRGDEKLFF | TRBJ1-4 | TRBV5-1 | . | TRBD1